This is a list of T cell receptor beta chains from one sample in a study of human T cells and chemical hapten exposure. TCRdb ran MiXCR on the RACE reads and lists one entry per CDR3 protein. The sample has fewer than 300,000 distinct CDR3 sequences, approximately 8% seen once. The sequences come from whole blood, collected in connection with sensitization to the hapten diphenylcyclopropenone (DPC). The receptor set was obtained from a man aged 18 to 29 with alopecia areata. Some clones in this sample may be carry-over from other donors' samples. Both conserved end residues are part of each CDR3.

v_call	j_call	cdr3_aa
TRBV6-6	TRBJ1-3	CASSYTGQLGNTIYF
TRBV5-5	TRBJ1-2	CASSQPAEFNYGYTF
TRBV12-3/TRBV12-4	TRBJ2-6	CASHMGQGNSGANVLTF
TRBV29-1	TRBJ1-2	CSVPGGKEGNGYTF
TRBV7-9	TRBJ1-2	CASIDDRANHGYTF
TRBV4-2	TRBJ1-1	CASSQDRRERAFF
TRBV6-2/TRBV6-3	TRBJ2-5	CVSKRTGRNRETQYF
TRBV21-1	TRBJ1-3	CASSKGSSGNTIYF
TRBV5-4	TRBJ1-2	CASSLKGTGEYTF
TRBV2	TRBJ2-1	CASSARGGHNEQFF
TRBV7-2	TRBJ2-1	CASSFDRDSSYNEQFF
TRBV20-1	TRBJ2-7	CSARPGGYYEQYF
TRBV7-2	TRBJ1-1	CASSLSWGASEAFF
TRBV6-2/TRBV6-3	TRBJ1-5	CASSYSPEYSNQPQHF
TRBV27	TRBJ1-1	CASSISGSTEAFF
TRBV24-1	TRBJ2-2	CATAKVLGTGELFF
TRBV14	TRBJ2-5	CASSQIQGAETQYF
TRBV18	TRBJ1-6	CASSPQTGNNSPLHF
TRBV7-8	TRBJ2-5	CASSFPPGNRETQYF
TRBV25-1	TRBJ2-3	CASSETRASTDTQYF
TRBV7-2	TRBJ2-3	CASGRDYQSTDTQYF
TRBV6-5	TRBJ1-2	CASGYPGYTF
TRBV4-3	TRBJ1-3	CASSHVGRSGNTIYF
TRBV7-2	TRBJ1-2	CASSLENRGWTYGYTF
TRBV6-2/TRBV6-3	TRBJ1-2	CASSSQVGTNYGYTF
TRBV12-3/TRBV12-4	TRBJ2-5	CASTTSVQETQYF
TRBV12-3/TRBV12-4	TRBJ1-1	CASSIVGRPRAAEAFF
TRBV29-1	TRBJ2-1	CSVSGYEQFF
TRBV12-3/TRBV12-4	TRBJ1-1	CASSLGGPRPFF
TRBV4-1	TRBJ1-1	CASTGPRENEAFF
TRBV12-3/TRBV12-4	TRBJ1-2	CASSLLGGGYTF
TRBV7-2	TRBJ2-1	CASSPRVNEQFF
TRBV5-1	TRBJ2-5	CASTADSGIETQYF
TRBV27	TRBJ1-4	CASSLPSTGGKLFF
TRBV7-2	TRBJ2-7	CASSLGTTNLEQYF
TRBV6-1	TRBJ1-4	CASTSETVLGEKLFF
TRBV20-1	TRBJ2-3	CSARPGQRSTDTQYF
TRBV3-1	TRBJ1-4	CASSQATGNNEKLFF
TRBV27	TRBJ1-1	CASSYTGSYTEAFF
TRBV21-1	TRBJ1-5	CASRGHPHQPQHF